These 15 T cell receptor beta chains were sequenced from one sample in a study of OX40 agonist ivuxolimab in advanced cancers. The library was generated by the immunoSEQ multiplex PCR assay. Not all clones reach the TCRdb copy of this immuneACCESS table, which keeps in-frame sequences only. Checked studies attribute under half of the gap to unresolved V genes and leave the rest unexplained. The sample table holds 39,000 or so clones, of which approximately 90% were seen once. The biggest ten clones account for about a third of the sample. Source: CD4+ or CD8+ T cells sorted from blood, taken in a trial of the OX40 agonist ivuxolimab. The receptors originated from an adult with an advanced solid tumor such as melanoma, head and neck, liver or kidney cancer.

This chain links TRBV5-8 with TRBJ2-2; D unresolved. The V gene's germline CDR1 is SGHTS and CDR2 YDEGEE. V was shortened by 10 bases and J by 0 bases, with 22 bases between the two germline ends. The CDR3 contains 17 residues. The CDR3 loop is CAGVSEIGGANTGELFF. The CDR3 DNA is TGTGCCGGGGTTTCCGAAATCGGTGGGGCGAACACCGGGGAGCTGTTTTTT.

This chain joins TRBV5-8 and TRBJ2-1; D remains ambiguous. The V end was cut by 0 bases, the J end by 4 bases, with 11 bases between. Per germline, CDR1 SGHTS and CDR2 YDEGEE. This CDR3 has 15 residues. CDR3 coding DNA: TGTGCCAGCAGCTTGGCGAGTTTGGGGTACAATGAGCAGTTCTTC. Translated: CASSLASLGYNEQFF. Drawing the rest from reference TRBV5-8 and TRBJ2-1, the complete variable domain is EAGVTQSPTHLIKTRGQQATLRCSPISGHTSVYWYQQALGLGLQFLLWYDEGEERNRGNFPPRFSGRQFPNYSSELNVNALELEDSALYLCASSLASLGYNEQFFGPGTRLTVL.

The J gene is TRBJ2-1, the V gene TRBV7-2, with 8 bases fitting TRBD2. The CDR3 spans 15 residues. V lost 5 bases, J lost 3 bases, and 6 bases stayed unmatched. Germline V gives CDR1 SGHTA, CDR2 FQGNSA. The CDR3 DNA reads TGTGCCAGCAGCCCAGAAGCGGGAGTCTACAATGAGCAGTTCTTC. It is translated as CASSPEAGVYNEQFF.

The chain combines TRBV5-1 with TRBJ2-1, with 8 bases matching TRBD1. Germline lookup yields CDR1 SGHRS and CDR2 YFSETQ. J lost 7 bases, V lost 0 bases, and 6 bases had no gene match. The CDR3 consists of 15 residues. CDR3 DNA: TGCGCCAGCAGCTTGGTAGCAGGGGGCCTGAATGAGCAGTTCTTC. Its translation: CASSLVAGGLNEQFF.

The chain links TRBV7-9 to TRBJ1-1; 9 positions match TRBD1. The CDR3 has 14 amino acids. CDR1 and CDR2 from the germline V gene are SEHNR and FQNEAQ (reference sequence). The ends lost 6 bases at V and 8 bases at J; junction bases unmatched: 10. CDR3 sequence: CASRGQGVNSEAFF. Written as DNA, the CDR3 is TGTGCCAGCAGGGGACAGGGAGTGAACTCGGAAGCTTTCTTT. Looking up the rest from reference TRBV7-9 and TRBJ1-1 gives the full variable domain: DTGVSQNPRHKITKRGQNVTFRCDPISEHNRLYWYRQTLGQGPEFLTYFQNEAQLEKSRLLSDRFSAERPKGSFSTLEIQRTEQGDSAMYLCASRGQGVNSEAFFGQGTRLTVV.

The chain links TRBV6-5 to TRBJ2-5; the match to TRBD1 covers 9 bases. V shed 6 bases and J 7 bases; nucleotides not matched to a gene: 9. Germline lookup yields CDR1 MNHEY and CDR2 SVGAGI. This CDR3 has 14 amino acids. The CDR3 sequence is CASSVGQGLRTQYF. The CDR3 bases are TGTGCCAGCAGCGTAGGACAGGGGCTAAGGACCCAGTACTTC.

The rearrangement links TRBV6-4 to TRBJ1-1; the D is unclear. CDR3 length equals 12 residues. Germline CDR1 and CDR2: MRHNA and SNTAGT. This CDR3 reads CAGQGSNTEAFF. CDR3 bases: TGTGCGGGCCAAGGATCGAACACTGAAGCTTTCTTT.

The rearrangement joins TRBV30 to TRBJ2-5; TRBD1 matches at 12 bases. Germline V gene sequence: CDR1 GTSNPN, CDR2 SVGIG (reference sequence). The CDR3 is made up of 15 amino acids. V lost 5 bases to trimming and J lost 5 bases; unmatched junction nucleotides: 9. CDR3 residues: CAWGPGQGAGETQYF. In DNA form, the CDR3 reads TGTGCCTGGGGACCGGGACAGGGGGCCGGGGAGACCCAGTACTTC.

This clone has a single count. The J gene is TRBJ2-7, the V gene TRBV7-9, with a weak D call TRBD1 (5 bases). The ends were cut back, 1 base at V and 3 bases at J, with 10 bases in the middle. In germline, CDR1 is SEHNR, CDR2 FQNEAQ (reference sequence). The CDR3 sequence is 14 residues long. CDR3 residues: CASSLGARDYEQYF. The CDR3 DNA is TGTGCCAGCAGCTTAGGTGCCAGGGACTACGAGCAGTACTTC.

This chain links TRBV7-3 with TRBJ2-1; D possibly matches TRBD1 or TRBD2 (5 bases each). Per the germline V gene, CDR1 is SGHTA and CDR2 is FQGTGA. The V end lost 0 bases, the J end lost 4 bases, and 10 bases lay between the germline ends. The CDR3 totals 15 residues. CDR3 amino acids: CASSLTGPHYNEQFF. The DNA for the CDR3 is TGTGCCAGCAGCTTAACGGGACCCCATTACAATGAGCAGTTCTTC.

This chain uses TRBV7-9 with TRBJ1-1; 7 nucleotides agree with TRBD1. The J segment lost 0 bases and the V segment lost 6 bases, leaving 4 bases of the junction unmatched. Germline V lookup: CDR1 SEHNR, CDR2 FQNEAQ (reference sequence). The length of the CDR3 is 14 residues. The CDR3 nucleotides read TGTGCCAGCAGTCGGGACAGTTTGAACACTGAAGCTTTCTTT. Its translation: CASSRDSLNTEAFF. The full variable domain, its missing parts supplied by reference TRBV7-9 and TRBJ1-1, is DTGVSQNPRHKITKRGQNVTFRCDPISEHNRLYWYRQTLGQGPEFLTYFQNEAQLEKSRLLSDRFSAERPKGSFSTLEIQRTEQGDSAMYLCASSRDSLNTEAFFGQGTRLTVV.

This chain links TRBV5-6 with TRBJ2-2; a possible D gene is TRBD1 (5 bases). Germline assignment: CDR1 SGHDT and CDR2 YYEEEE. Trimming removed 4 bases from V and 3 bases from J, with 13 bases in between. The CDR3 loop spans 15 amino acids. Here the CDR3 DNA reads TGTGCCAGCAGCCCGGACACCGAATACACCGGGGAGCTGTTTTTT. Encoded protein: CASSPDTEYTGELFF.

In its sample, this clone was seen once. J is TRBJ2-5 and V is TRBV10-2; 9 bases line up with TRBD2. The trim removed 5 bases at V and 1 base at J, leaving 5 bases unmatched. The length of the CDR3 is 15 residues. The germline V gene encodes CDR1 WSHSY and CDR2 SAAADI. The CDR3 is CASSLAGNIQETQYF. The CDR3 region has the DNA TGCGCCAGCAGTCTAGCGGGGAATATCCAAGAGACCCAGTACTTC.

The chain is built from TRBV11-2 and TRBJ1-1; 7 nucleotides match TRBD1. This CDR3 comprises 15 residues. V lost 2 bases, J lost 4 bases, and 7 bases stayed unmatched. The germline gives CDR1 SGHAT, CDR2 FQNNGV. Written as DNA, the CDR3 is TGTGCCAGCAGCTTATCGACAGGGAGAACCACTGAAGCTTTCTTT. Translating it yields CASSLSTGRTTEAFF.

A single count supports this clone. The chain links TRBV2 to TRBJ2-4; D is undetermined. Germline lookup yields CDR1 SNHLY and CDR2 FYNNEI. The V and J ends lost 7 bases and 0 bases respectively, with 22 bases between them. CDR3 length equals 18 residues. The CDR3 loop is CASMGGYLGLLAKNIQYF. For the CDR3, the DNA is TGTGCCAGCATGGGTGGCTATTTGGGCCTGCTAGCCAAAAACATTCAGTACTTC.